A single sample gave rise to the 17 T cell receptor beta chains below, sequenced in a study of blood T cells in healthy people across ages (dated by TCRdb to 2014 to 2015). Libraries were built with 5' RACE. Sequencing instrument: Illumina HiSeq 2500. A second roughly 6 to 11 cycle PCR used a sample-barcoded 5' primer and a J-beta primer mix. TCRdb applied fastp at Q25 and MiXCR to the public reads, then kept only in-frame beta chains. Entries that share a CDR3 protein sequence are merged under the most common genes and DNA. The sample table lists over 1.5 million distinct CDR3 sequences, roughly 52% of them with a count of one. In total, the top ten clones hold over 2% of the sample. The specimen was blood. These receptors came from a woman between 35 and 50 years old in good health.

This chain links TRBV6-6 with TRBJ2-6, with 8 bases matching TRBD1. The CDR3 is 17 residues long. Germline trimming cut 4 bases from V and 0 bases from J; bases unmatched to any gene: 5. Germline lookup yields CDR1 MNHNY and CDR2 SVGAGI (reference sequence). CDR3 bases: TGTGCCAGCAGTTCGGACAGGGCTGGCTCTGGGGCCAACGTCCTGACTTTC. This gives the protein CASSSDRAGSGANVLTF.

A few counts support this clonotype. The gene calls are TRBV9 and TRBJ2-5; 11 nucleotides agree with TRBD2. Per germline, CDR1 SGDLS and CDR2 YYNGEE. The junction had 9 bases not matched to a gene; V was cut back by 0 bases and J by 5 bases. This CDR3 spans 17 amino acids. Here the CDR3 DNA reads TGTGCCAGCAGCGTAGAAGGTAGCGGGGGGGCCCTGGAGACCCAGTACTTC. This sequence encodes CASSVEGSGGALETQYF.

The V and J genes are TRBV2 and TRBJ1-5; perhaps TRBD1 as D (5 bases). Germline CDR1 reads SNHLY; CDR2 reads FYNNEI. Trimming cost V 4 bases and J 2 bases, with 12 bases left between them. The CDR3 has 15 residues. CDR3: CASSANTGGNQPQHF. CDR3 coding DNA: TGTGCCAGCAGTGCAAACACGGGGGGCAATCAGCCCCAGCATTTT.

Concerning this clonotype: One end of the junction is discordant with germline, which a read error may explain. The chain recombines TRBV9 with TRBJ2-4; TRBD1 aligns across 10 bases. CDR3 length: 19 amino acids. CDR1 and CDR2 from the germline V gene are SGDLS and YYNGEE. In DNA, the CDR3 is TGTGTCAGCAGCGTAGATGGGACAGGGGTTTCATTAGCCAAAAACATTCAGTACTTC. This gives the protein CVSSVDGTGVSLAKNIQYF.

The V gene is TRBV7-2, the J gene TRBJ1-5; 7 nucleotides line up with TRBD1. Germline loops: CDR1 SGHTA, CDR2 FQGNSA. The CDR3 is made up of 16 amino acids. With 5 bases clipped from V and 1 base from J, the junction kept 8 bases outside the gene matches. This CDR3 is CASSAQTGTSNQPQHF. CDR3 bases: TGTGCCAGCAGCGCTCAGACAGGGACCAGCAATCAGCCCCAGCATTTT.

This clonotype showed up just a few times. The chain has TRBV6-5 and TRBJ2-7; 9 nucleotides align to TRBD2. The closer fit of TRBJ2-5 to the DNA end suggests the J call may be wrong. The CDR3 is made up of 14 amino acids. Germline lookup yields CDR1 MNHEY and CDR2 SVGAGI. This CDR3 is CASRVAGVQETQYF. The CDR3 bases are TGTGCCAGCAGAGTAGCGGGGGTTCAGGAGACCCAGTACTTC.

The chain combines TRBV4-1 with TRBJ2-3; TRBD2 might be the D (6 bases). CDR1 and CDR2 (germline): MGHRA, YSYEKL. Trimming stripped 0 bases from V and 4 bases from J, with 11 bases between. The CDR3 contains 15 residues. CDR3 sequence: CASSQDPGGADTQYF. The CDR3 DNA follows: TGCGCCAGCAGCCAAGATCCCGGAGGGGCAGATACGCAGTATTTT.

The chain uses TRBV29-1 and TRBJ1-2, with D hard to call. CDR1 and CDR2 (germline): SQVTM, ANQGSEA. This CDR3 spans 13 amino acids. V was shortened by 0 bases and J by 8 bases, with 13 bases between the two germline ends. As DNA, the CDR3 is TGCAGCGTTGAAGATGAAAGGTTGGGGGGCTACACCTTC. Its protein is CSVEDERLGGYTF.

The V call is TRBV18, the J call TRBJ1-1; D remains unclear. The V gene lost 1 base and the J gene lost 1 base, with 10 bases spanning the gap. The CDR3 is 15 amino acids. Germline assignment: CDR1 KGHSH and CDR2 LQKENI. The CDR3 spells CASSPLKDKNTEAFF. The CDR3 nucleotides read TGTGCCAGCTCACCACTTAAGGATAAGAACACTGAAGCTTTCTTT.

The V gene is TRBV28, the J gene TRBJ1-4, with D unclear. Germline CDR1 MDHEN, CDR2 SYDVKM. This CDR3 has 14 amino acids. V lost 3 bases and J 5 bases, leaving 10 bases between the germline ends. This chain's CDR3 is CASSFPGQNEKLFF. CDR3 bases: TGTGCCAGCAGTTTCCCCGGGCAAAATGAAAAACTGTTTTTT.

This chain uses TRBV4-3 with TRBJ2-1; 7 nucleotides align to TRBD1. Germline CDR1 is LGHNA and CDR2 is YSLEER. V shed 2 bases, J shed 8 bases, and the junction held 12 bases outside the gene matches. The CDR3 contains 16 residues. The CDR3 DNA is TGCGCCAGCAGCCAACACAGACAGGGTTTTAACGATGAGCAGTTCTTC. As protein: CASSQHRQGFNDEQFF.

The chain recombines TRBV20-1 with TRBJ2-1; 8 bases line up with TRBD2. Germline CDR1 and CDR2: DFQATT and SNEGSKA (reference sequence). With 8 bases clipped from V and 8 bases from J, the junction kept 14 bases outside the gene matches. The CDR3 spans 14 residues. The CDR3 coding sequence is TGCAGTACTCTTTCCGGGGGGGCCGGTTATGAGCAGTTCTTC. Its translation is CSTLSGGAGYEQFF.

The CDR3 DNA follows: TGTGCCAGCAGTTACGTACCTCAAGACTACGAGCAGTACTTC. Its translation is CASSYVPQDYEQYF. The chain carries TRBV6-2 or TRBV6-3 and TRBJ2-7; the D is unclear. This CDR3 is 14 amino acids long. Germline-derived CDR1 and CDR2 are MNHEY and SVGEGT. The ends were cut back, 2 bases at V and 3 bases at J, with 11 bases in the middle.

The chain has TRBV11-2 and TRBJ2-7; 10 bases map to TRBD2. Matching the DNA end better, TRBJ2-5 makes the J call doubtful. Germline CDR1 is SGHAT and CDR2 is FQNNGV. This CDR3 has 15 amino acids. The CDR3 loop is CASSQMGLAQETQYF. The CDR3 DNA reads as TGTGCCAGCAGCCAGATGGGACTAGCGCAAGAGACCCAGTACTTC.

This sequence joins TRBV3-1 and TRBJ2-1; D is unclear. V dropped 3 bases and J dropped 8 bases, with 11 bases sitting between them. Germline CDR1 is LGHDT and CDR2 is YNNKEL (reference sequence). CDR3 size: 13 residues. The CDR3 nucleotides read TGTGCCAGCAGCCAGCAGCCGTGGGATGAGCAGTTCTTC. As protein: CASSQQPWDEQFF.

The rearrangement joins TRBV2 to TRBJ1-6; TRBD1 aligns across 9 bases. Germline V gene sequence: CDR1 SNHLY, CDR2 FYNNEI. This CDR3 region has 17 residues. V shed 5 bases, J shed 9 bases, and the junction held 14 bases outside the gene matches. The CDR3 sequence: CASSYLRDREWSSPLHF. DNA for the CDR3: TGTGCCAGCAGTTATCTCCGGGACAGGGAATGGAGTTCACCCCTCCACTTT.

The V call is TRBV12-3 or TRBV12-4, the J call TRBJ1-2; 8 nucleotides align to TRBD1. This CDR3 region has 18 residues. J was trimmed by 3 bases and V by 2 bases; bases with no gene match: 14. CDR3 nucleotides: TGTGCCAGCAGTTTATTGTTTAGTACAGGGGGATTTTACTATGGCTACACCTTC. Amino acid sequence: CASSLLFSTGGFYYGYTF.